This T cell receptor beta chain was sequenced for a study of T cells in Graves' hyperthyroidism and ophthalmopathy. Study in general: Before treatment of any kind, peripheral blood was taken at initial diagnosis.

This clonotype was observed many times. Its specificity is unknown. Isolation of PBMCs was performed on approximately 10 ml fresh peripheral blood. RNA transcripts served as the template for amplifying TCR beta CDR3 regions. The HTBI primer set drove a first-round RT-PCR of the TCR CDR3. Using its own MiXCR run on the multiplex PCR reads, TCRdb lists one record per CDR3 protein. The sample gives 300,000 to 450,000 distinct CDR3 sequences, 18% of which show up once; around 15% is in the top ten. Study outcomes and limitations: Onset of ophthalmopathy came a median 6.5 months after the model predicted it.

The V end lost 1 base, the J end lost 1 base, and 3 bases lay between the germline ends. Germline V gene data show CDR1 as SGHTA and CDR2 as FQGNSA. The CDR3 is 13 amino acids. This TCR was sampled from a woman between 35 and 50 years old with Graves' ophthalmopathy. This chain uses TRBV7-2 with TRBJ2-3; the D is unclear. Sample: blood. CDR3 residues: CASSLDRTDTQYF. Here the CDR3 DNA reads TGTGCCAGCAGCTTAGACCGCACAGATACGCAGTATTTT.